This T cell receptor (beta chain) appears in the sequencing data of a study of beta chain features in type 1 diabetes. In regard to this clone: The antigen remains undetermined.

Trimming removed 0 bases at V and 7 bases at J, with 11 bases between. Germline loops: CDR1 SGHRS, CDR2 YFSETQ. The CDR3 is 15 residues long. Overall study findings and caveats: People with Type 1 diabetes carried modestly yet significantly shorter TCRB CDR3s in all four CD4+ subsets.

Every donor provided one heparinised blood draw, which averaged approximately 120 mL. Expressed TCRB transcripts were sequenced because the entire RNA isolate underwent reverse transcription. Sequencing used immunoSEQ multiplex PCR; TCRdb keeps in-frame clones, though not all of them. The sample lists some 660,000 clones, about 14% seen once, with 0.035% to 0.045% in the top ten. The chain recombines TRBV5-1 with TRBJ1-6; D possibly corresponds to TRBD1 (6 bases). Sequencing used naive CD4+ T cells from blood. This TCR came from a man aged 18 to 30 with type 1 diabetes. The CDR3 DNA reads as TGCGCCAGCAGCTTGGGCGGACAGCAAAATTCACCCCTCCACTTT. Translated: CASSLGGQQNSPLHF.